This T cell receptor (beta chain) derives from a study of blood T cell repertoires in COVID-19. Sequencing was performed with immunoSEQ multiplex PCR; in TCRdb, only in-frame clones are kept and a portion is missing. The data show about 200,000 clones, approximately 90% seen once. J gave up 5 bases and V 6 bases, and 10 bases lay outside the gene matches. Germline assignment: CDR1 SQVTM and CDR2 ANQGSEA. This CDR3 comprises 14 residues. The sequenced sample was peripheral blood. This clonotype was sampled from a man in his forties with active or convalescent COVID-19. V usage is TRBV29-1 and J usage is TRBJ2-1, with 7 bases lining up with TRBD2. The CDR3 nucleotides are TGCAGCGTGCCCAAGGCGCGGGGGAACAATGAGCAGTTCTTC. It codes for CSVPKARGNNEQFF.